The 25 T cell receptor beta chains listed next were all sequenced from one sample in a study of T-cell memory formation after mild COVID-19. Using its own MiXCR run on the 5' RACE reads, TCRdb lists one record per CDR3 protein. This table has tens of thousands of distinct CDR3 sequences, about 15% appearing once. Source material: PBMCs or a T cell subset sorted from them (not recorded which). These receptor sequences come from a man aged 18 to 35 who had mild COVID-19 (a few samples of this study predate the infection). Cell type and time point are not known.

The chain employs TRBV12-5 and TRBJ1-1; the D is unclear. The CDR3 contains 14 residues. CDR1 LGHNT and CDR2 FRNRAP come from the germline V gene. Trimming removed 4 bases at V and 0 bases at J, with 9 bases between. CDR3 in DNA: TGTGCTAGTGGTTCGGCGGGATTGAACACTGAAGCTTTCTTT. Translating it yields CASGSAGLNTEAFF.

This clonotype was counted a few times. The chain joins TRBV29-1 to TRBJ2-5; D is unresolved. The CDR3 length is 10 residues. Between the trimmed V and J ends, which lost 7 bases and 3 bases, there was a span of 6 bases. Germline V gene lookup returns CDR1 SQVTM and CDR2 ANQGSEA. Here the CDR3 DNA reads TGCAGCGCGGGTAAAGAGACCCAGTACTTC. It is translated as CSAGKETQYF.

This chain uses TRBV20-1 with TRBJ2-7; 7 bases are a match to TRBD1. J gave up 0 bases and V 2 bases, and 7 bases lay outside the gene matches. The CDR3 loop spans 15 amino acids. Germline V CDR1 and CDR2: DFQATT, SNEGSKA (reference sequence). The CDR3 protein is CSARRLQGDSYEQYF. The CDR3 DNA reads TGCAGTGCTAGACGCCTCCAGGGGGACTCCTACGAGCAGTACTTC.

This chain connects TRBV5-1 to TRBJ1-5, with 10 bases identical to TRBD1. From germline, CDR1 is SGHRS and CDR2 YFSETQ. Trimming at V came to 4 bases and at J to 7 bases, leaving 8 bases not matched to a gene. There are 15 residues in the CDR3. The CDR3 DNA reads TGCGCCAGCAGCGAAGGGACAGGGGCGGAACAGCCCCAGCATTTT. Translated, it gives CASSEGTGAEQPQHF.

The chain recombines TRBV19 with TRBJ1-2, with D maybe TRBD1 (6 bases). Trimming cost V 3 bases and J 2 bases, with 25 bases left between them. The CDR3 has 19 amino acids. The germline V gene encodes CDR1 LNHDA and CDR2 SQIVND (reference sequence). The CDR3 DNA sequence: TGTGCCAGTAGTATCCAGGATCACTTCCCGGACAGATCGAACTATGGCTACACCTTC. Residues: CASSIQDHFPDRSNYGYTF.

This clonotype was found many times. V usage is TRBV4-3 and J usage is TRBJ1-5; 7 nucleotides line up with TRBD1. Germline V lookup: CDR1 LGHNA, CDR2 YSLEER. The CDR3 is 16 residues long. V was pared by 0 bases and J by 4 bases, with 6 bases of the junction left unmatched. CDR3 loop: CASSQDRTGLNQPQHF. Written as DNA, the CDR3 is TGCGCCAGCAGCCAAGATCGGACAGGATTAAATCAGCCCCAGCATTTT.

This clonotype was seen ten or more times. The CDR3 DNA reads TGCGCCAGCAGCCGGGGCGGGGGAGCCTACGAGCAGTACTTC. This codes for CASSRGGGAYEQYF. V is TRBV4-3 and J is TRBJ2-7; the match to TRBD2 covers 7 bases. The J segment lost 2 bases and the V segment lost 4 bases, leaving 5 bases of the junction unmatched. In germline, CDR1 is LGHNA, CDR2 YSLEER. CDR3 length: 14 residues.

The chain recombines TRBV6-2 or TRBV6-3 with TRBJ2-7; D is perhaps TRBD2 (5 bases). The CDR3 is 15 residues long. CDR1 is MNHEY, CDR2 SVGEGT, per germline. Trimming stripped 2 bases from V and 5 bases from J, with 16 bases between. The CDR3 bases are TGTGCCAGCAGTTACCCCCCCGAGGGATCCGACGAGCAGTACGTC. It is translated as CASSYPPEGSDEQYV.

J is TRBJ1-6 and V is TRBV4-3; 10 nucleotides agree with TRBD1. The CDR3 runs 15 residues. Germline assignment: CDR1 LGHNA and CDR2 YSLEER. The V segment lost 8 bases and the J segment 7 bases; nucleotides outside the gene matches: 8. The CDR3 DNA follows: TGCGCCAGCGGTCCGGAGGGACAGGGGAATTCACCCCTCCACTTT. Amino acids: CASGPEGQGNSPLHF.

This clonotype was counted only a few times. The chain carries TRBV4-1 and TRBJ2-5, with a weak D call TRBD2 (5 bases). Trimming stripped 4 bases from V and 0 bases from J, with 12 bases between. Germline V gene lookup returns CDR1 MGHRA and CDR2 YSYEKL. This CDR3 comprises 15 residues. CDR3 protein: CASSRLGEYQETQYF. In DNA form, the CDR3 reads TGCGCCAGCAGCCGCCTGGGAGAGTACCAAGAGACCCAGTACTTC.

This clonotype was picked up a small number of times. The DNA for the CDR3 is TGCGCCAGCAGCCAAGTTTTGGTACAGGGAAATTATGGCTACACCTTC. Translating it yields CASSQVLVQGNYGYTF. The chain employs TRBV4-1 and TRBJ1-2, with D perhaps TRBD1 (6 bases). The length of the CDR3 is 16 residues. V was shortened by 1 base and J by 5 bases, with 17 bases between the two germline ends. Germline lookup yields CDR1 MGHRA and CDR2 YSYEKL.

This clonotype occurred a few times. This sequence joins TRBV2 and TRBJ2-7; no reliable D call. V was shortened by 4 bases and J by 0 bases, with 10 bases between the two germline ends. The germline V gene has CDR1 SNHLY and CDR2 FYNNEI. The CDR3 totals 14 residues. The CDR3 DNA reads as TGTGCCAGCAGTGGAGTGGAGACCTCCTACGAGCAGTACGTC. Residues: CASSGVETSYEQYV.

In its sample, this clonotype was seen many times. The chain recombines TRBV15 with TRBJ2-7; D uncertain. Germline CDR1 reads LNHNV; CDR2 reads YYDKDF (reference sequence). This CDR3 region has 14 residues. Trimming took 1 base from V and 0 from J, leaving 7 bases between them. CDR3 region: CATSRGKSSYEQYV. The CDR3 coding sequence is TGTGCCACCAGCAGAGGCAAGAGCTCCTACGAGCAGTACGTC.

The sample holds a few counts of this clonotype. This chain uses TRBV11-2 with TRBJ2-1; D is tentatively TRBD1 or TRBD2 (5 bases each). CDR1 SGHAT and CDR2 FQNNGV come from the germline V gene. V was cut by 3 bases and J by 5 bases, with 11 bases left in between. This CDR3 spans 14 amino acids. CDR3 residues: CASSFGTANNEQFF. In DNA form, the CDR3 reads TGTGCCAGCAGCTTCGGGACGGCTAACAATGAGCAGTTCTTC.

This clonotype showed up just a few times. This sequence joins TRBV6-6 and TRBJ1-6; D is undetermined. Trimming stripped 2 bases from V and 7 bases from J, with 27 bases between. The V gene's germline CDR1 is MNHNY and CDR2 SVGAGI (reference sequence). This CDR3 is built from 20 residues. This CDR3 reads CASSYPFQEAPRSPNSPLHF. The CDR3 region has the DNA TGTGCCAGCAGTTACCCGTTTCAGGAAGCCCCAAGAAGCCCGAATTCACCCCTCCACTTT.

The rearrangement links TRBV5-1 to TRBJ2-7; 10 bases map to TRBD2. V trimming: 0 bases; J trimming: 3 bases; junction bases outside the gene matches: 6. Germline V gene sequence: CDR1 SGHRS, CDR2 YFSETQ. CDR3 length equals 16 residues. This CDR3 is CASSLVPSGGFYEQYF. In DNA form, the CDR3 reads TGCGCCAGCAGCTTGGTTCCTAGCGGGGGTTTCTACGAGCAGTACTTC.

The gene calls are TRBV15 and TRBJ2-5; TRBD2 is a possible D gene (5 bases). Trimming shortened V by 3 bases and J by 5 bases, and 16 bases separated the two germline ends. The CDR3 is made up of 15 amino acids. The germline V gene encodes CDR1 LNHNV and CDR2 YYDKDF (reference sequence). The CDR3 sequence is CATSRRVKGSETQYF. CDR3 nucleotide sequence: TGTGCCACCAGCAGGAGGGTGAAAGGTTCGGAGACCCAGTACTTC. The entire variable domain, with the rest obtained from reference TRBV15 and TRBJ2-5, is as follows: DAMVIQNPRYQVTQFGKPVTLSCSQTLNHNVMYWYQQKSSQAPKLLFHYYDKDFNNEADTPDNFQSRRPNTSFCFLDIRSPGLGDTAMYLCATSRRVKGSETQYFGPGTRLLVL.

The sample holds a few counts of this clonotype. V gene TRBV6-5 combines with J gene TRBJ2-2; D might be TRBD1 (6 bases). V was cut by 4 bases and J by 8 bases, with 8 bases left in between. CDR3 length equals 12 residues. CDR1 is MNHEY, CDR2 SVGAGI, per germline. The CDR3 loop is CASSLTGGELFF. In DNA, the CDR3 is TGTGCCAGCAGTTTAACAGGGGGGGAGCTGTTTTTT.

This sequence joins TRBV18 and TRBJ2-7; the D gene is possibly TRBD2 (5 bases). This CDR3 contains 14 residues. Germline-derived CDR1 and CDR2 are KGHSH and LQKENI. V lost 4 bases, J lost 7 bases, and 17 bases lay in between. CDR3 coding DNA: TGTGCCAGCTCACAGACGAGGGAAGGCTGGGAGCAGTACTTC. Protein: CASSQTREGWEQYF. Full variable domain (missing parts from reference TRBV18 and TRBJ2-7): NAGVMQNPRHLVRRRGQEARLRCSPMKGHSHVYWYRQLPEEGLKFMVYLQKENIIDESGMPKERFSAEFPKEGPSILRIQQVVRGDSAAYFCASSQTREGWEQYFGPGTRLTVT.

This clonotype was counted only a few times. The gene calls are TRBV5-1 and TRBJ2-1; 7 bases are a match to TRBD2. The V and J ends lost 5 bases and 0 bases, in that order; junction bases with no gene match: 8. CDR3 length: 16 residues. Looked up from germline, CDR1 is SGHRS and CDR2 is YFSETQ. DNA of the CDR3: TGCGCCAGCAGTTTGTTGGCGGGGGTCTCCTACAATGAGCAGTTCTTC. Residues: CASSLLAGVSYNEQFF.

The rearrangement joins TRBV5-5 to TRBJ1-5; D gene uncertain. There are 15 residues in the CDR3. Germline V CDR1 and CDR2: SGHKS, YYEKEE (reference sequence). Between the trimmed V and J ends, which lost 0 bases and 3 bases, there was a span of 10 bases. CDR3 residues: CASSLGGQVNQPQHF. The CDR3 DNA reads as TGTGCCAGCAGCTTGGGTGGTCAGGTCAATCAGCCCCAGCATTTT. Supplemented by reference TRBV5-5 and TRBJ1-5, the full variable domain reads DAGVTQSPTHLIKTRGQQVTLRCSPISGHKSVSWYQQVLGQGPQFIFQYYEKEERGRGNFPDRFSARQFPNYSSELNVNALLLGDSALYLCASSLGGQVNQPQHFGDGTRLSIL.

J is TRBJ1-5 and V is TRBV7-3; D perhaps matches TRBD1 (5 bases). Trimming took 1 base from V and 7 from J, leaving 14 bases between them. CDR1 SGHTA and CDR2 FQGTGA come from the germline V gene. This CDR3 contains 15 residues. The CDR3 region is CASSLNEGTRQPQHF. CDR3 DNA sequence: TGTGCCAGCAGCTTAAACGAGGGGACTAGGCAGCCCCAGCATTTT.

This clonotype was found a few times. This chain joins TRBV4-3 and TRBJ1-5, with D unclear. Germline assignment: CDR1 LGHNA and CDR2 YSLEER. The CDR3 has 17 residues. V was trimmed by 0 bases and J by 2 bases, leaving 14 bases between them. CDR3 residues: CASSQEVAVWGNQPQHF. The CDR3 DNA is TGCGCCAGCAGCCAAGAGGTGGCAGTCTGGGGCAATCAGCCCCAGCATTTT.

The chain is built from TRBV20-1 and TRBJ2-2; 7 bases match TRBD2. The ends lost 1 base at V and 6 bases at J; junction bases unmatched: 2. In germline, CDR1 is DFQATT, CDR2 SNEGSKA (reference sequence). The CDR3 totals 13 residues. CDR3 protein: CSARAAGAGELFF. The CDR3 DNA reads as TGCAGTGCTAGAGCTGCGGGGGCCGGGGAGCTGTTTTTT.

This chain joins TRBV27 and TRBJ1-2; unclear D gene. V lost 5 bases to trimming and J lost 5 bases, with 12 bases between them. The V gene's germline CDR1 is MNHEY and CDR2 SMNVEV (reference sequence). This CDR3 is built from 13 residues. The CDR3 is CASSPSRFYGYTF. In DNA form, the CDR3 reads TGTGCCAGCAGTCCCTCCCGGTTTTATGGCTACACCTTC.